The 4 T cell receptor beta chains listed next were all sequenced from one sample in a study of T cell responses to AZD1222 COVID-19 vaccine. TCRdb's table, derived via immunoSEQ multiplex PCR, lists solely in-frame clones and lacks some. The table shows roughly 70,000 clones, with 85% occurring only once. The sequences come from peripheral blood, collected on day 0 of AZD1222 vaccination. The receptor set was obtained from an adult in good health.

V is TRBV9 and J is TRBJ2-1, with TRBD2 as a possible D gene (7 bases). This CDR3 comprises 16 residues. Trimming removed 4 bases at V and 1 base at J, with 15 bases between. In germline, CDR1 is SGDLS, CDR2 YYNGEE. In DNA, the CDR3 is TGTGCCAGCAGCCCGGGGGGCGGGAGTTCCTACAATGAGCAGTTCTTC. Its translation: CASSPGGGSSYNEQFF.

The rearrangement joins TRBV19 to TRBJ1-2; possible D gene TRBD1, 5 bases. Germline V lookup: CDR1 LNHDA, CDR2 SQIVND (reference sequence). Between the trimmed V and J ends, which lost 7 bases and 2 bases, there was a span of 14 bases. The CDR3 sequence is 14 residues long. The CDR3 bases are TGTGCCAGTACCCTAATAGGGGAGAACTATGGCTACACCTTC. This encodes CASTLIGENYGYTF.

The CDR3 sequence: CASGRGREDTQYF. CDR3 coding DNA: TGCGCCAGCGGGCGCGGGAGGGAAGATACGCAGTATTTT. The chain carries TRBV5-1 and TRBJ2-3; 9 positions match TRBD2. With V trimmed by 7 bases and J by 5 bases, 5 bases remained unmatched. The CDR3 is made up of 13 amino acids. Per germline, CDR1 SGHRS and CDR2 YFSETQ.

The V call is TRBV2, the J call TRBJ2-2; 8 bases agree with TRBD1. The V gene's germline CDR1 is SNHLY and CDR2 FYNNEI. V was clipped by 4 bases and J by 5 bases; unmatched bases: 6. The CDR3 loop spans 15 amino acids. CDR3 nucleotide sequence: TGTGCCAGCAGTGTAGGACAGGGTCGGACCGGGGAGCTGTTTTTT. It codes for CASSVGQGRTGELFF.